Each of the 17 T cell receptor beta chains below was sequenced from the same sample in a study of cytomegalovirus exposure and HLA in healthy donors. The PCR contained 60 Vbeta and 13 Jbeta primers. Repertoires were generated with immunoSEQ multiplex PCR, while TCRdb's copy carries only in-frame clones and drops some. This table has some 150,000 clones, 72% appearing once. Sequenced material: PBMCs. The receptors were gathered from a man in his fifties or sixties in good health and CMV-seropositive.

The V call is TRBV4-3, the J call TRBJ1-2, with TRBD1 matching over 7 bases. CDR1 LGHNA and CDR2 YSLEER come from the germline V gene. V lost 1 base, J lost 9 bases, and 11 bases stayed unmatched. The CDR3 has 15 residues. This CDR3 is CASSQGQGISRRYTF. The CDR3 region has the DNA TGCGCCAGCAGCCAAGGACAGGGCATAAGTCGGCGCTACACCTTC.

This chain uses TRBV6-1 with TRBJ1-6; 7 nucleotides match TRBD1. The length of the CDR3 is 15 residues. V was clipped by 6 bases and J by 3 bases; unmatched bases: 5. CDR1 is MNHNS, CDR2 SASEGT, per germline. DNA for the CDR3: TGTGCCAGCAGGGCAACAGGGGACTATAATTCACCCCTCCACTTT. Its protein product is CASRATGDYNSPLHF.

This chain uses TRBV7-2 with TRBJ2-1; D remains ambiguous. Germline V CDR1 and CDR2: SGHTA, FQGNSA. This CDR3 spans 11 amino acids. V gave up 5 bases and J gave up 8 bases, with 7 bases separating them. The CDR3 DNA reads TGTGCCAGCAGCCTACTTTATGAGCAGTTCTTC. It codes for CASSLLYEQFF.

The rearrangement links TRBV7-9 to TRBJ1-5; TRBD1 is a possible D gene (6 bases). From germline, CDR1 is SEHNR and CDR2 FQNEAQ (reference sequence). CDR3 length: 15 residues. The V and J ends lost 3 bases and 2 bases respectively, with 11 bases between them. Here the CDR3 DNA reads TGTGCCAGCAGCTTTGGGGGCGCGGGCAATCAGCCCCAGCATTTT. Translating it yields CASSFGGAGNQPQHF.

The sample holds a few counts of this clone. The CDR3 DNA is TGTGCCACCAGCAGAGGGGGGGACAGGGGCCATTCACCCCTCCACTTT. Translated, it gives CATSRGGDRGHSPLHF. V and J are TRBV15 and TRBJ1-6, with 10 bases matching TRBD1. This CDR3 is built from 16 residues. V was clipped by 1 base and J by 8 bases; unmatched bases: 5. The germline V gene encodes CDR1 LNHNV and CDR2 YYDKDF (reference sequence).

J is TRBJ2-7 and V is TRBV12-5; 11 bases are shared with TRBD2. CDR1 is LGHNT and CDR2 is FRNRAP in the germline V gene. Trimming cost V 3 bases and J 3 bases; bases outside gene matches: 4. CDR3 length: 15 amino acids. DNA for the CDR3: TGTGCTAGTGGTTTTGGGACTAGCGGAAACTACGAGCAGTACTTC. Its translation is CASGFGTSGNYEQYF. The entire variable domain, with the rest obtained from reference TRBV12-5 and TRBJ2-7, is as follows: DARVTQTPRHKVTEMGQEVTMRCQPILGHNTVFWYRQTMMQGLELLAYFRNRAPLDDSGMPKDRFSAEMPDATLATLKIQPSEPRDSAVYFCASGFGTSGNYEQYFGPGTRLTVT.

The genes are TRBV2 and TRBJ1-2; the D is unclear. V lost 7 bases and J lost 2, with 8 bases in between. The germline V gene encodes CDR1 SNHLY and CDR2 FYNNEI. The CDR3 contains 12 residues. The CDR3: CASTGINYGYTF. In DNA, the CDR3 is TGTGCCAGCACCGGGATCAACTATGGCTACACCTTC.

The rearrangement joins TRBV5-4 to TRBJ1-2; TRBD1 might be the D (5 bases). V was shortened by 1 base and J by 6 bases, with 19 bases between the two germline ends. This CDR3 region has 16 residues. The germline V gene encodes CDR1 SGHNT and CDR2 YYREEE (reference sequence). CDR3: CASSLYNRWSRDGYTF. The DNA for the CDR3 is TGTGCCAGCAGCTTGTATAACAGGTGGAGTAGGGATGGCTACACCTTC.

This chain connects TRBV11-1 to TRBJ2-3; D remains unclear. CDR3 length equals 15 residues. In germline, CDR1 is SGHAT, CDR2 FQDESV (reference sequence). Deletions cut 1 base from V and 0 bases from J, with 8 bases between. CDR3 amino acids: CASSLEARSTDTQYF. Here the CDR3 DNA reads TGTGCCAGCAGCTTAGAAGCTAGGAGCACAGATACGCAGTATTTT.

The sample holds one count of this clone. The chain employs TRBV27 and TRBJ1-2; D is possibly TRBD1 (6 bases). The CDR3 runs to 15 residues. Trimming shortened V by 7 bases and J by 2 bases, and 17 bases separated the two germline ends. Germline CDR1 and CDR2: MNHEY and SMNVEV (reference sequence). The CDR3 coding sequence is TGTGCCAGCACTAGGACCGGGACACACAACTATGGCTACACCTTC. Amino acids: CASTRTGTHNYGYTF.

V usage is TRBV10-3 and J usage is TRBJ1-1, with D possibly matching TRBD1 (5 bases). The germline gives CDR1 ENHRY, CDR2 SYGVKD. The CDR3 length is 13 residues. The V and J ends lost 5 bases and 0 bases respectively, with 7 bases between them. The CDR3 DNA is TGTGCCATCAGTCAGGGATTGAACACTGAAGCTTTCTTT. Its protein product is CAISQGLNTEAFF.

V is TRBV19 and J is TRBJ2-1, with D perhaps TRBD2 (6 bases). The ends were cut back, 5 bases at V and 7 bases at J, with 15 bases in the middle. The CDR3 runs to 14 residues. The germline CDR1 and CDR2 sequences are LNHDA and SQIVND (reference sequence). The CDR3 here is CASSLRLVGNEQFF. The CDR3 DNA sequence: TGTGCCAGTAGTCTCCGACTAGTTGGGAATGAGCAGTTCTTC.

The rearrangement links TRBV7-2 to TRBJ1-5; D uncertain. The CDR3 loop spans 12 amino acids. V was clipped by 2 bases and J by 3 bases, with 2 bases between them. The germline CDR1 and CDR2 sequences are SGHTA and FQGNSA. The CDR3 loop reads CASSLHNQPQHF. In nucleotides, the CDR3 is TGTGCCAGCAGCTTACACAATCAGCCCCAGCATTTT.

The chain has TRBV10-1 and TRBJ2-2; the D gene is possibly TRBD2 (5 bases). The CDR3 extends over 14 amino acids. V lost 7 bases to trimming and J lost 3 bases, with 12 bases between them. Germline V gene data show CDR1 as WNHNN and CDR2 as SYGVQD (reference sequence). The CDR3 region has the DNA TGCGCCAGCAAAGGCCAGAGGGACACCGGGGAGCTGTTTTTT. This gives the protein CASKGQRDTGELFF.

This clone was found once. V usage is TRBV4-3 and J usage is TRBJ1-3; the D gene is possibly TRBD1 (6 bases). This CDR3 is 15 amino acids long. Trimming removed 1 base at V and 2 bases at J, with 9 bases between. CDR1 is LGHNA and CDR2 is YSLEER in the germline V gene. The CDR3 reads CASSQGGGPGNTIYF. The CDR3, as DNA: TGCGCCAGCAGCCAAGGGGGGGGGCCTGGAAACACCATATATTTT.

This chain links TRBV19 with TRBJ2-7; 13 bases are shared with TRBD2. This CDR3 is 15 amino acids long. V shed 4 bases, J shed 3 bases, and the junction held 3 bases outside the gene matches. From germline, CDR1 is LNHDA and CDR2 SQIVND (reference sequence). The chain's CDR3 is CASSKGLAGIYEQYF. The CDR3 DNA follows: TGTGCCAGTAGTAAGGGACTAGCGGGGATCTACGAGCAGTACTTC.

This rearrangement joins TRBV2 to TRBJ2-2; TRBD1 agrees at 12 bases. The junction had 6 bases not matched to a gene; V was cut back by 5 bases and J by 5 bases. The germline V gene has CDR1 SNHLY and CDR2 FYNNEI. The CDR3 contains 16 residues. The CDR3 loop is CASSMGQGARTGELFF. The CDR3 DNA reads as TGTGCCAGCAGTATGGGACAGGGGGCGAGGACCGGGGAGCTGTTTTTT.